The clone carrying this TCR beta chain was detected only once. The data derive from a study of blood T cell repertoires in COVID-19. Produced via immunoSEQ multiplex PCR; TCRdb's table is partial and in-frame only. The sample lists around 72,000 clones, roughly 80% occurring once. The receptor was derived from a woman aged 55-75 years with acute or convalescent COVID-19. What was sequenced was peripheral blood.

The CDR3 loop is CASSISPDTGELFF. The CDR3 DNA follows: TGTGCCAGTAGTATCTCCCCAGACACCGGGGAGCTGTTTTTT. J is TRBJ2-2 and V is TRBV19; no firm D call. The CDR3 is made up of 14 amino acids. Germline lookup yields CDR1 LNHDA and CDR2 SQIVND (reference sequence). The germline V and J ends were trimmed by 3 bases and 3 bases, with 8 bases remaining between them.